This T cell receptor beta chain stems from a study of CD8 T cells in Susac syndrome. Study results and caveats: An acknowledgment was made by the study that its TCR sequencing and HLA analysis involved relatively few individuals.

This clonotype has only one observation. Its specificity is unknown. cDNA came from about 0.46 to 1 ug RNA primed by random hexamers. Amplification of TCR beta CDR3 used immunoSEQ multiplex PCR across 54 Vbeta and 13 Jbeta. TCRdb reprocessed the immunoSEQ multiplex PCR reads via MiXCR and lists one record per CDR3 protein. Of approximately 110,000 distinct CDR3 sequences listed, around 95% are singletons. From blood CD8+ and CD4+ T cells, the TCR beta chain was sequenced. Healthy donors were controls matched for age and sex. Sample: CD4+ T cells from PBMCs. The source of this sequence is a human donor in good health.

The CDR3 protein is CASSEGVGSRGTQYF. As DNA, the CDR3 is TGTGCCAGCAGTGAAGGGGTCGGAAGTAGGGGGACCCAGTACTTC. The chain has TRBV6-1 and TRBJ2-5; D might be TRBD1 (5 bases). Trimming removed 1 base at V and 7 bases at J, with 16 bases between. CDR3 length: 15 amino acids. Germline V lookup: CDR1 MNHNS, CDR2 SASEGT.